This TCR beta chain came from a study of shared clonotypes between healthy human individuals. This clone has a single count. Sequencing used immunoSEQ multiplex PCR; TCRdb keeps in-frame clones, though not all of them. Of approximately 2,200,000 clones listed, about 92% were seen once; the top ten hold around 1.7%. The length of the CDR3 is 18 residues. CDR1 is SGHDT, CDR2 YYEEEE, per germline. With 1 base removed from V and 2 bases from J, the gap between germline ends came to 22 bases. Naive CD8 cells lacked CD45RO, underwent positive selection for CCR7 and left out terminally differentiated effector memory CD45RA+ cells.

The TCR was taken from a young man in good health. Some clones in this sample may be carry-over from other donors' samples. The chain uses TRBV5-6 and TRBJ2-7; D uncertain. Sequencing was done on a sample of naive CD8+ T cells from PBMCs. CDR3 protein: CASSLSEAHPTPAYEQYF. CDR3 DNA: TGTGCCAGCAGCTTGTCTGAAGCCCACCCGACCCCAGCCTACGAGCAGTACTTC.